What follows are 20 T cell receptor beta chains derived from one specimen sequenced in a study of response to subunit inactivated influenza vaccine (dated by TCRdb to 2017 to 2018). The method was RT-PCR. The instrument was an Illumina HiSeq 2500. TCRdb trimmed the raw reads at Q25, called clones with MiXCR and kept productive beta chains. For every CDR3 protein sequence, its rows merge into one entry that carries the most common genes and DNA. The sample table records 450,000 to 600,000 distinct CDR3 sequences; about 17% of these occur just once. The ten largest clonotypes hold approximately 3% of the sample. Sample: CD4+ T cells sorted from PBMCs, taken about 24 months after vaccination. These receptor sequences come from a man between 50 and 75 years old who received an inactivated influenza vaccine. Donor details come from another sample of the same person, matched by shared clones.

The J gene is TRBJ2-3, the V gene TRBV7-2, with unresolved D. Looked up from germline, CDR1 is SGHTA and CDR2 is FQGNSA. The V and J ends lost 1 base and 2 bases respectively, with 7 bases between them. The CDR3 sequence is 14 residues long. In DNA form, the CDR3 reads TGTGCCAGCAGCTTAGGTCGGCTCACAGATACGCAGTATTTT. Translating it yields CASSLGRLTDTQYF.

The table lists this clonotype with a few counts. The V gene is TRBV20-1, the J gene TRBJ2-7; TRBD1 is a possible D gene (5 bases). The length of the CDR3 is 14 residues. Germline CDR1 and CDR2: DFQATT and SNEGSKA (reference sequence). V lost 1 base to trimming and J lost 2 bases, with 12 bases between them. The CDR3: CSARVQGGPYEQYF. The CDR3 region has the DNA TGCAGTGCTAGAGTGCAGGGTGGGCCCTACGAGCAGTACTTC.

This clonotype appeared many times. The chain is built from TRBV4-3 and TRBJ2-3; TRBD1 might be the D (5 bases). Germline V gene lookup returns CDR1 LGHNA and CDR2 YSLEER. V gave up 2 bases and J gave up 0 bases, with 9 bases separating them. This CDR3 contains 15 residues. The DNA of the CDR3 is TGCGCCAGCAGCCAATCAGGGCAGAGCACAGATACGCAGTATTTT. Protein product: CASSQSGQSTDTQYF.

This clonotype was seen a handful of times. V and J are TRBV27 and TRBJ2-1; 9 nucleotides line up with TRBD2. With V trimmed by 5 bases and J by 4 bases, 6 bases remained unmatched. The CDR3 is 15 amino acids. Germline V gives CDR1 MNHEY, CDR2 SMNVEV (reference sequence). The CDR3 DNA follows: TGTGCCAGCAGTCCCGGGACTAGCCGATACAATGAGCAGTTCTTC. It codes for CASSPGTSRYNEQFF.

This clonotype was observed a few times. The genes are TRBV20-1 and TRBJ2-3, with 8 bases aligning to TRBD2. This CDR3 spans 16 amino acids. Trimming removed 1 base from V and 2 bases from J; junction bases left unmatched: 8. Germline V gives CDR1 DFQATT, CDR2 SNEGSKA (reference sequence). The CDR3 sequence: CSARGSGAGATDTQYF. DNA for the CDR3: TGCAGTGCTAGAGGTAGTGGAGCGGGGGCCACAGATACGCAGTATTTT.

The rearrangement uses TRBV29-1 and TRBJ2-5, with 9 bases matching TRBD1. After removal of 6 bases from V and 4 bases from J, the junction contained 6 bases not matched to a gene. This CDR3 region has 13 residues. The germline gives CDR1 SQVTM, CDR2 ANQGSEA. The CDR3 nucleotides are TGCAGCGTCCGACAGGGGGTAGGAGAGACCCAGTACTTC. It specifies CSVRQGVGETQYF.

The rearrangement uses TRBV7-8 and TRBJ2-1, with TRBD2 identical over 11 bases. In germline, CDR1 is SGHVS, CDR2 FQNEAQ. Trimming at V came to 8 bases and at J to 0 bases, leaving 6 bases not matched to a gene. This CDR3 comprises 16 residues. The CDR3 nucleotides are TGTGCCAGCGGGACTAGCGGCGCTAGCTCCTACAATGAGCAGTTCTTC. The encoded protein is CASGTSGASSYNEQFF.

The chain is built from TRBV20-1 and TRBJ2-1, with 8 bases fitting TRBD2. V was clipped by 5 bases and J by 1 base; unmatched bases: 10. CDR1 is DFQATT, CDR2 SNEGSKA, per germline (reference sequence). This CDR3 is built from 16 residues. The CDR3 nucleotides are TGCAGTGCTGCTCCGACCGGGGGGGTATCCTACAATGAGCAGTTCTTC. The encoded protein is CSAAPTGGVSYNEQFF.

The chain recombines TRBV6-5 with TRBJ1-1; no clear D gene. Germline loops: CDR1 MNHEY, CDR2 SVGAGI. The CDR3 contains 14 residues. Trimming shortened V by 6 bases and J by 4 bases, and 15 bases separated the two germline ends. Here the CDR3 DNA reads TGTGCCAGCAGCTACCTTTGGACCGGCACTGAAGCTTTCTTT. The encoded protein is CASSYLWTGTEAFF.

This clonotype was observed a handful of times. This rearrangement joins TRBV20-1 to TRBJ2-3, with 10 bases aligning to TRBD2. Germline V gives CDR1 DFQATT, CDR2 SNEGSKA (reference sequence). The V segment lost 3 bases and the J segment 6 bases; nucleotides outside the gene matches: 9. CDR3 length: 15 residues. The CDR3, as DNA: TGCAGTGCTAGTTCTATAGCGGGGGGCCAGGATACGCAGTATTTT. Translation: CSASSIAGGQDTQYF.

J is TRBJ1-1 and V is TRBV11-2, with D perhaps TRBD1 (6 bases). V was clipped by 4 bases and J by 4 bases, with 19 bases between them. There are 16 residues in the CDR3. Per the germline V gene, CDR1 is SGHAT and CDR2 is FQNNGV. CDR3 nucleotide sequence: TGTGCCAGCAGCTCGGGTGGGGGGCGAACCGTCACTGAAGCTTTCTTT. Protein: CASSSGGGRTVTEAFF. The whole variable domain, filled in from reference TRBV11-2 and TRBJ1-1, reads EAGVAQSPRYKIIEKRQSVAFWCNPISGHATLYWYQQILGQGPKLLIQFQNNGVVDDSQLPKDRFSAERLKGVDSTLKIQPAKLEDSAVYLCASSSGGGRTVTEAFFGQGTRLTVV.

The CDR3 protein is CASSLRAFQETQYF. CDR3 sequence (DNA): TGTGCCAGCAGCTTGCGGGCATTCCAAGAGACCCAGTACTTC. The chain has TRBV5-5 and TRBJ2-5, with D uncertain. Trimming took off 1 base at V and 1 base at J, with 8 bases between the two ends. This CDR3 is 14 amino acids long. Germline V lookup: CDR1 SGHKS, CDR2 YYEKEE (reference sequence).

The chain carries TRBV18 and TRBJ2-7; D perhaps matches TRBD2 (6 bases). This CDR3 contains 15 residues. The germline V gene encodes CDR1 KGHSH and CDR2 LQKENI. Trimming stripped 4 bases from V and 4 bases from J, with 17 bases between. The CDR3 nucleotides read TGTGCCAGCTCACTAACGGACGGGAGTTTATACGAGCAGTACTTC. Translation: CASSLTDGSLYEQYF.

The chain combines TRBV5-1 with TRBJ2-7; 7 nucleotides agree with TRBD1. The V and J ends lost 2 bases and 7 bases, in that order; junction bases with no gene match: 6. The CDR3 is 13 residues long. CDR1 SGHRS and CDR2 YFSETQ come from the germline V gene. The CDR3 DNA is TGCGCCAGCAGCTTTTCGACAGGGCAAGAGCAGTACTTC. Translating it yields CASSFSTGQEQYF. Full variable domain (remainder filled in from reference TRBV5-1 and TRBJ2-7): KAGVTQTPRYLIKTRGQQVTLSCSPISGHRSVSWYQQTPGQGLQFLFEYFSETQRNKGNFPGRFSGRQFSNSRSEMNVSTLELGDSALYLCASSFSTGQEQYFGPGTRLTVT.

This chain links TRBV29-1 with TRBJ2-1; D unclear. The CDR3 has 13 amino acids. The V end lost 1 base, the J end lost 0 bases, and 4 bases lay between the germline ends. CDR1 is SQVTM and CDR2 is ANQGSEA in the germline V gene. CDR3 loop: CSVEGSSYNEQFF. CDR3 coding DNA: TGCAGCGTTGAAGGAAGCTCCTACAATGAGCAGTTCTTC.

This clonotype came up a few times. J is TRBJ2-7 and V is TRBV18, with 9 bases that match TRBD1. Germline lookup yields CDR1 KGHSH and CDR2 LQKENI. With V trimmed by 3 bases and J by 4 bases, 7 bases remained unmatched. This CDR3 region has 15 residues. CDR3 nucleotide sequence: TGTGCCAGCTCACCCGGGACAGGGCAACTTTACGAGCAGTACTTC. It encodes CASSPGTGQLYEQYF.

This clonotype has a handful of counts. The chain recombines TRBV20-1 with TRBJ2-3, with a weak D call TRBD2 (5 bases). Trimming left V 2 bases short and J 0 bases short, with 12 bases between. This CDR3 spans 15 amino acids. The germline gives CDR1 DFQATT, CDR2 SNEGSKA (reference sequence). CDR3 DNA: TGCAGTGCTAGAATATTAGCGAAGAGCACAGATACGCAGTATTTT. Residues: CSARILAKSTDTQYF.

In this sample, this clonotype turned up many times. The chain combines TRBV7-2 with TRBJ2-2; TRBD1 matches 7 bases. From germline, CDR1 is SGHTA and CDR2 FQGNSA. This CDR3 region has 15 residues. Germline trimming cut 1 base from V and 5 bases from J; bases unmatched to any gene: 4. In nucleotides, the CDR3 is TGTGCCAGCAGCTTAGGACAGGGCGTGACCGGGGAGCTGTTTTTT. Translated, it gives CASSLGQGVTGELFF.

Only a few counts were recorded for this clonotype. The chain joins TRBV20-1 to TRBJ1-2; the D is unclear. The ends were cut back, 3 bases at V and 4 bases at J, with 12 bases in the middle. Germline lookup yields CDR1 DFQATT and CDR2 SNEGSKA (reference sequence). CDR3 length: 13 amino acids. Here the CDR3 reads CSARLGSPYGYTF. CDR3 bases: TGCAGTGCTAGGTTGGGCAGCCCCTATGGCTACACCTTC.

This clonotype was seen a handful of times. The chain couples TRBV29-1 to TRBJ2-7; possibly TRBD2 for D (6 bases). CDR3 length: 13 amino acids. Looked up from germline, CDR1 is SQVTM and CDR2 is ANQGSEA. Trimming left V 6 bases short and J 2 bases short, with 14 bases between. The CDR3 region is CSVGRDFTYEQYF. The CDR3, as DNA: TGCAGCGTGGGAAGGGACTTTACCTACGAGCAGTACTTC.